The TCR beta chain described here comes from a study of blood T cells in healthy people across ages. Across the whole study: Capture by template switching was about one barcoded beta molecule per two T cells.

Together with a sample-barcoded 5' primer, a J-beta primer mix was included in a second PCR lasting about 6 to 11 cycles. Each cDNA was tagged by a template-switch adaptor containing 12 random nucleotides. TCRdb fed the 5' RACE reads into MiXCR, producing one record per CDR3 protein. The sample includes more than 900,000 distinct CDR3 sequences, around 25% of them seen just once. Germline CDR1 and CDR2: MNHEY and SMNVEV (reference sequence). There are 13 residues in the CDR3. V gave up 8 bases and J gave up 6 bases; unmatched junction bases: 8. These records were also assigned to another study, of T cells of mothers and their children. That paper notes: The study obtained over 9.5 million TCR beta CDR3 reads per mother and some 3 million per child.

Sequencing was performed on blood. The receptor was isolated from a girl aged 2 to 9 in good health. This chain connects TRBV27 to TRBJ1-1; 8 bases line up with TRBD1. CDR3 region: CASSGRGLSEAFF. CDR3 nucleotides: TGTGCCAGCTCAGGCAGGGGGCTTTCTGAAGCTTTCTTT.